These 26 T cell receptor beta chains came from one sample sequenced in a study of CXCR3-negative and CXCR3-positive naive CD8 T cells. With UMI labels, 5' RACE was used to prepare the TRB cDNA libraries. TCRdb re-called the 5' RACE reads; one entry per CDR3 protein, DNA not given. The sample table sets out around 52,000 distinct CDR3 sequences. Sequenced input: memory CD8+ T cells from blood. All receptors derive from a human donor in good health. Some clones in this sample may be carry-over from other donors' samples.

The rearrangement links TRBV12-5 to TRBJ2-5. This CDR3 is 13 amino acids long. The germline V gene encodes CDR1 LGHNT and CDR2 FRNRAP. The CDR3 protein is CASGSGTEETQYF.

Its frequency marks this clonotype as medium-sized (0.01 to 0.1%). The V call is TRBV4-1, the J call TRBJ1-5; as DNA is missing, the TRBD1 call by TCRdb cannot be tested. CDR3 length: 14 residues. Looked up from germline, CDR1 is MGHRA and CDR2 is YSYEKL. CDR3 in amino acids: CASSQEVGGQPQHF.

The chain combines TRBV7-9 with TRBJ2-5. CDR3 length equals 15 residues. The germline V gene encodes CDR1 SEHNR and CDR2 FQNEAQ (reference sequence). CDR3 protein: CASSLPLGDQETQYF.

V is TRBV25-1 and J is TRBJ1-1; TCRdb names TRBD1, which stays unverified in the absence of DNA. CDR3 length: 15 amino acids. Germline CDR1 is MGHDK and CDR2 is SYGVNS. The CDR3 loop is CASSEYGQGTTEAFF.

J is TRBJ2-7 and V is TRBV7-8; TCRdb selects TRBD1, and the lack of DNA leaves this call unchecked. This CDR3 region has 15 residues. In germline, CDR1 is SGHVS, CDR2 FQNEAQ. The CDR3 region is CASSLAAGARDEQYF.

The chain has TRBV5-1 and TRBJ1-5; lacking DNA, the TRBD1 call made by TCRdb goes unchecked. This CDR3 contains 17 residues. CDR1 is SGHRS and CDR2 is YFSETQ in the germline V gene. The CDR3 loop is CASSSDREGVSNQPQHF.

The rearrangement uses TRBV29-1 and TRBJ1-2; TCRdb selects TRBD1, and the lack of DNA leaves this call unchecked. Germline V CDR1 and CDR2: SQVTM, ANQGSEA. The CDR3 loop spans 11 amino acids. CDR3 protein: CSHTGNYGYTF.

This sequence joins TRBV28 and TRBJ2-1; TCRdb calls TRBD2, which cannot be checked without DNA. Germline loops: CDR1 MDHEN, CDR2 SYDVKM. The CDR3 totals 17 residues. The CDR3 is CASSLFGLSSSYNEQFF.

The genes are TRBV6-5 and TRBJ2-1; TCRdb lists TRBD1, though no DNA is available to test this call. Germline V gives CDR1 MNHEY, CDR2 SVGAGI. CDR3 length: 16 amino acids. The CDR3 protein is CASSYLGQMYYNEQFF.

V gene TRBV11-2 combines with J gene TRBJ2-7; the TCRdb call, TRBD2, lacks DNA for checking. Per the germline V gene, CDR1 is SGHAT and CDR2 is FQNNGV. CDR3 length: 15 amino acids. The CDR3 here is CASSTGAGGGYEQYF.

The chain carries TRBV29-1 and TRBJ2-7. Germline V gene sequence: CDR1 SQVTM, CDR2 ANQGSEA. This CDR3 has 12 amino acids. The CDR3 reads CSVVRESYEQYF.

The chain has TRBV28 and TRBJ1-1; TCRdb picks TRBD1, but there is no DNA to check that call. Germline CDR1 reads MDHEN; CDR2 reads SYDVKM. The CDR3 contains 15 residues. The CDR3 protein is CASSLSPTGNTEAFF.

The chain links TRBV25-1 to TRBJ2-7; the TCRdb call, TRBD1, lacks DNA for checking. This CDR3 contains 14 residues. Germline CDR1 and CDR2: MGHDK and SYGVNS. CDR3 region: CASSEFGGTYEQYF.

The chain employs TRBV7-9 and TRBJ2-1; TCRdb's D call of TRBD1 is untestable without DNA. The germline V gene has CDR1 SEHNR and CDR2 FQNEAQ (reference sequence). This CDR3 region has 17 residues. Here the CDR3 reads CASSSISGTGLYNEQFF.

The chain uses TRBV9 and TRBJ2-3. Per germline, CDR1 SGDLS and CDR2 YYNGEE. This CDR3 is built from 15 residues. The CDR3 loop is CASSVELGSTDTQYF. Together with reference TRBV9 and TRBJ2-3, the CDR3 gives the full variable domain: DSGVTQTPKHLITATGQRVTLRCSPRSGDLSVYWYQQSLDQGLQFLIQYYNGEERAKGNILERFSAQQFPDLHSELNLSSLELGDSALYFCASSVELGSTDTQYFGPGTRLTVL.

This rearrangement joins TRBV5-5 to TRBJ2-3; the D call of TRBD2 rests on TCRdb alone, since no DNA is present to check it. The germline V gene has CDR1 SGHKS and CDR2 YYEKEE (reference sequence). The CDR3 totals 17 residues. CDR3 amino acids: CASSQTSGSGSTDTQYF.

This chain uses TRBV6-5 with TRBJ2-2. The CDR3 totals 15 residues. CDR1 and CDR2 (germline): MNHEY, SVGAGI. Here the CDR3 reads CASAKGSARTGELFF.

This chain links TRBV6-2 or TRBV6-3 with TRBJ2-2; TCRdb indicates TRBD1, and absent DNA this call remains unverified. CDR1 is MNHEY and CDR2 is SVGEGT in the germline V gene. The CDR3 consists of 15 residues. CDR3: CASSWTGDNTGELFF.

The chain has TRBV29-1 and TRBJ2-1; TCRdb gives TRBD1 as the D gene, but with no DNA this cannot be confirmed. The CDR3 contains 14 residues. Germline V gene sequence: CDR1 SQVTM, CDR2 ANQGSEA. The CDR3: CSVIERGTYNEQFF.

This rearrangement joins TRBV6-5 to TRBJ2-3; the TCRdb D gene call, TRBD1, has no DNA to confirm it. This CDR3 comprises 15 residues. Germline V lookup: CDR1 MNHEY, CDR2 SVGAGI. CDR3 amino acids: CASSYGGRGADTQYF.

The V and J genes are TRBV7-7 and TRBJ2-5; with no DNA, the TCRdb D assignment of TRBD2 cannot be verified. Germline V gene data show CDR1 as SSHAT and CDR2 as FNYEAQ (reference sequence). The CDR3 spans 16 residues. This CDR3 is CASSLGWQGGLETQYF.

The chain uses TRBV28 and TRBJ1-3. This CDR3 is built from 14 residues. Germline V gene sequence: CDR1 MDHEN, CDR2 SYDVKM. The CDR3 reads CASSLQILGNTIYF.

This clonotype is medium-sized by frequency. This sequence joins TRBV20-1 and TRBJ2-1; TCRdb picks TRBD2, but there is no DNA to check that call. The CDR3 contains 14 residues. The germline V gene has CDR1 DFQATT and CDR2 SNEGSKA (reference sequence). CDR3 region: CSASGTSGYNEQFF.

V is TRBV20-1 and J is TRBJ2-1; TCRdb lists TRBD2, though no DNA is available to test this call. The germline V gene has CDR1 DFQATT and CDR2 SNEGSKA (reference sequence). CDR3 size: 20 residues. CDR3 residues: CSARGVGLAGGFSSYNEQFF.

The chain links TRBV14 to TRBJ1-4. The CDR3 sequence is 16 residues long. CDR1 SGHDN and CDR2 FVKESK come from the germline V gene. The CDR3 loop is CASSQEGGRLDEKLFF.

The chain combines TRBV28 with TRBJ2-3; without DNA, the TCRdb call of TRBD1 cannot be checked. Germline V gene data show CDR1 as MDHEN and CDR2 as SYDVKM. This CDR3 comprises 16 residues. CDR3 protein: CASRPTAGGGKDTQYF.